This T cell receptor (beta chain) emerged from a study of T cell responses to AZD1222 COVID-19 vaccine. Study information: Pooling of second doses given at about 4 or about 12 weeks was done. Whole-study results and caveats: In a largely white British group with more females than males, clonal diversity was possibly underestimated. Baseline serostatus was positive in only a handful of AZD1222 recipients. A reported finding is that nearly half of spike-specific TCRs target unmutated variant regions.

In the case of this clone: What it binds is unknown.

The V end was cut by 8 bases, the J end by 4 bases, with 12 bases between. This CDR3 region has 12 residues. Germline V lookup: CDR1 MNHEY, CDR2 SMNVEV (reference sequence). Sequencing used immunoSEQ multiplex PCR; TCRdb keeps in-frame clones, though not all of them. The data contain about 110,000 clones, approximately 85% of them singletons. This clonotype originated in an adult in good health. This specimen was peripheral blood, taken on day 0 of AZD1222 vaccination. The chain couples TRBV27 to TRBJ2-7, with D maybe TRBD2 (6 bases). CDR3: CASASGGYEQYF. The CDR3 DNA reads as TGTGCCAGCGCCTCCGGGGGTTACGAGCAGTACTTC.